This T cell receptor (beta chain) was profiled in a study of shared clonotypes between healthy human individuals. Findings and caveats of the study: Rarefaction curves obtained for sorted subsets showed sequencing incomplete despite large depth.

Adult Caucasians living in Nashville, Tennessee made up all of the donors. Researchers partitioned CD4+ cells into CD45RA+ naive and CD45RA-negative memory subsets. Remarks on this clone: What it binds is not known. Other DNA sequences in the same sample also yield this CDR3.

Authors' methods: ImmunoSEQ yielded junction-only sequences lacking quality scores, so filtering differed. Data came from immunoSEQ multiplex PCR; TCRdb stores just in-frame clones and leaves some out. From that table come the V and J calls and clone size; the DNA was used to work out D and trimming. The sample records roughly 500,000 clones, about 96% being singletons. The trim removed 2 bases at V and 3 bases at J, leaving 4 bases unmatched. Germline lookup yields CDR1 SGHRS and CDR2 YFSETQ. The CDR3 has 15 residues. V and J are TRBV5-1 and TRBJ2-5; 10 positions match TRBD2. Sample: naive CD4+ T cells sorted from blood. The subset was: CD45RA+ positively selected. This sequence originates from a woman under 40 in good health. The CDR3 spells CASSLSGRAEETQYF. CDR3 in DNA: TGCGCCAGCAGCTTAAGCGGGAGGGCGGAAGAGACCCAGTACTTC.